Following are 28 T cell receptor beta chains from one sample sequenced in a study of T cell repertoires in cytomegalovirus infection. These receptors are not linked to any known antigen. One entry per CDR3 protein results from TCRdb running MiXCR on the reads. The sample contains about 89,000 distinct CDR3 sequences, approximately 30% of which appear only once. The sample in question was CD8+ T cells from cultured PBMCs, obtained from culture after CMV antigen stimulation. Receptors were obtained from a human donor in good health (CMV status not recorded). Some clones in this sample may be carry-over from other donors' samples.

Remarks on this clonotype: Given a much more abundant clone one base away, this may be a read error. The CDR3 region is CASSRGVGYPQYF. The CDR3 nucleotides are TGTGCCAGCAGTCGGGGGGTCGGATATCCGCAGTATTTT. The J gene is TRBJ2-3, the V gene TRBV12-3 or TRBV12-4; TRBD2 agrees at 7 bases. J gave up 10 bases and V 5 bases, and 9 bases lay outside the gene matches. CDR3 length equals 13 residues.

This chain joins TRBV12-3 or TRBV12-4 and TRBJ2-5; D ambiguous. Deletions cut 1 base from V and 0 bases from J, with 3 bases between. This CDR3 has 13 residues. The CDR3 DNA follows: TGTGCCAGCAGTTTAGAGAACCAAGAGACCCAGTACTTC. This translates into CASSLENQETQYF.

The gene calls are TRBV7-3 and TRBJ1-1; D is unclear. CDR1 SGHTA and CDR2 FQGTGA come from the germline V gene. The CDR3 is made up of 15 amino acids. Trimming removed 5 bases from V and 2 bases from J, with 15 bases in between. CDR3 sequence reads: CASSLTEETNTEAFF. CDR3 nucleotide sequence: TGTGCCAGCAGCCTTACGGAGGAAACAAACACTGAAGCTTTCTTT.

V gene TRBV6-1 combines with J gene TRBJ1-6; the match to TRBD1 covers 9 bases. Per the germline V gene, CDR1 is MNHNS and CDR2 is SASEGT. After removal of 7 bases from V and 10 bases from J, the junction contained 14 bases not matched to a gene. CDR3 size: 16 residues. CDR3 residues: CASTYPGQGIGSPLHF. For the CDR3, the DNA is TGTGCCAGCACCTATCCGGGACAGGGTATCGGGTCACCCCTCCACTTT.

The J gene is TRBJ1-1, the V gene TRBV6-6, with a tentative D call TRBD1 (5 bases). CDR3 length equals 17 residues. Looked up from germline, CDR1 is MNHNY and CDR2 is SVGAGI (reference sequence). V lost 2 bases and J 2 bases, leaving 18 bases between the germline ends. In nucleotides, the CDR3 is TGTGCCAGCAGTTACGGGACGGGGGTTTCGGATAACACTGAAGCTTTCTTT. Amino acid sequence: CASSYGTGVSDNTEAFF.

The chain is built from TRBV12-3 or TRBV12-4 and TRBJ1-1; 7 bases are a match to TRBD1. The CDR3 covers 14 residues. The junction had 2 bases not matched to a gene; V was cut back by 4 bases and J by 0 bases. The CDR3 is CASSWGTVNTEAFF. In DNA, the CDR3 is TGTGCCAGCAGTTGGGGGACAGTGAACACTGAAGCTTTCTTT.

This clonotype has more than one count but fewer than ten. The gene calls are TRBV7-6 and TRBJ2-2; 7 nucleotides match TRBD1. The germline V gene has CDR1 SGHVS and CDR2 FNYEAQ. The CDR3 consists of 18 residues. After removal of 4 bases from V and 8 bases from J, the junction contained 19 bases not matched to a gene. This CDR3 is CASSWDRSVTGGIGELFF. As DNA, the CDR3 is TGTGCCAGCAGCTGGGACAGATCCGTTACCGGAGGAATTGGGGAGCTGTTTTTT.

The chain combines TRBV5-1 with TRBJ1-1, with TRBD1 matching over 7 bases. The CDR3 spans 16 residues. Trimming removed 1 base from V and 0 bases from J; junction bases left unmatched: 6. Germline V gives CDR1 SGHRS, CDR2 YFSETQ. CDR3 sequence reads: CASSLTTGTMNTEAFF. CDR3 nucleotide sequence: TGCGCCAGCAGCTTGACGACAGGGACTATGAACACTGAAGCTTTCTTT.

This chain uses TRBV4-1 with TRBJ1-1, with D possibly TRBD1 on 5 matching bases. This CDR3 spans 14 amino acids. CDR1 is MGHRA, CDR2 YSYEKL, per germline. The germline V and J ends were trimmed by 1 base and 8 bases, with 14 bases remaining between them. CDR3 nucleotide sequence: TGCGCCAGCAGCCAAGTTGGGGAAACAGGAGAAGCTTTCTTT. Translation gives CASSQVGETGEAFF.

CDR3 nucleotides: TGTGCCAGCAGCCCTGAGGGTACTGAAGCTTTCTTT. Its translation: CASSPEGTEAFF. The chain recombines TRBV6-2 or TRBV6-3 with TRBJ1-1; unclear D gene. V lost 6 bases and J lost 5, with 10 bases in between. Germline CDR1 reads MNHEY; CDR2 reads SVGEGT. The CDR3 sequence is 12 residues long.

There are many counts of this clonotype. V gene TRBV6-1 combines with J gene TRBJ1-2; 7 bases agree with TRBD1. Germline CDR1 is MNHNS and CDR2 is SASEGT. V gave up 6 bases and J gave up 6 bases; unmatched junction bases: 10. CDR3 length equals 14 residues. The chain's CDR3 is CASSPGGGGDGYTF. DNA of the CDR3: TGTGCCAGCAGCCCGGGGGGAGGGGGCGATGGCTACACCTTC.

This clonotype was counted many times. The chain uses TRBV11-2 and TRBJ1-1; D call uncertain. There are 14 residues in the CDR3. V was cut by 5 bases and J by 6 bases, with 16 bases left in between. Germline lookup yields CDR1 SGHAT and CDR2 FQNNGV. Here the CDR3 reads CASSPTGGHPEAFF. CDR3 nucleotide sequence: TGTGCCAGCAGCCCGACGGGCGGGCACCCTGAAGCTTTCTTT. Combining the CDR3 with reference TRBV11-2 and TRBJ1-1 gives the whole variable domain EAGVAQSPRYKIIEKRQSVAFWCNPISGHATLYWYQQILGQGPKLLIQFQNNGVVDDSQLPKDRFSAERLKGVDSTLKIQPAKLEDSAVYLCASSPTGGHPEAFFGQGTRLTVV.

The genes are TRBV6-5 and TRBJ2-1, with TRBD1 matching 10 bases. The CDR3 length is 14 residues. Germline V lookup: CDR1 MNHEY, CDR2 SVGAGI. The ends lost 2 bases at V and 7 bases at J; junction bases unmatched: 2. The CDR3 spells CASSYGTGENEQFF. In DNA, the CDR3 is TGTGCCAGCAGTTACGGGACAGGGGAGAATGAGCAGTTCTTC.

The sample holds a few counts of this clonotype. CDR3 bases: TGTGCCAGCAGTTGGGGGGGAATGAACACTGAAGCTTTCTTT. This gives the protein CASSWGGMNTEAFF. V gene TRBV12-3 or TRBV12-4 combines with J gene TRBJ1-1; tentatively, D is TRBD1 (5 bases). The germline V and J ends were trimmed by 4 bases and 0 bases, with 9 bases remaining between them. CDR3 size: 14 residues.

The V and J genes are TRBV24-1 and TRBJ2-2; 9 bases are shared with TRBD2. V lost 4 bases, J lost 4 bases, and 12 bases stayed unmatched. The CDR3 consists of 18 residues. Germline V gives CDR1 KGHDR, CDR2 SFDVKD. The CDR3 sequence is CATSDPDLRGGATGELFF. DNA for the CDR3: TGTGCCACCAGTGACCCCGATCTACGCGGGGGGGCCACCGGGGAGCTGTTTTTT.

Ten or more counts support this clonotype. V is TRBV7-2 and J is TRBJ2-5; D is ambiguous. The V end was cut by 2 bases, the J end by 1 base, with 5 bases between. CDR3 length equals 13 residues. From germline, CDR1 is SGHTA and CDR2 FQGNSA. CDR3 residues: CASSLMGQETQYF. CDR3 DNA sequence: TGTGCCAGCAGCTTAATGGGCCAAGAGACCCAGTACTTC.

The J gene is TRBJ1-1, the V gene TRBV19; TRBD1 matches 7 bases. Germline values: CDR1 LNHDA, CDR2 SQIVND (reference sequence). Unmatched junction bases numbered 7, after V lost 2 bases and J lost 7 bases. The CDR3 extends over 14 amino acids. Here the CDR3 reads CASSISRQGGEAFF. CDR3 sequence (DNA): TGTGCCAGTAGTATAAGTCGGCAGGGGGGTGAAGCTTTCTTT.

The genes are TRBV4-2 and TRBJ2-1, with 9 bases aligning to TRBD2. The junction had 7 bases not matched to a gene; V was cut back by 0 bases and J by 7 bases. In germline, CDR1 is LGHNA, CDR2 YNFKEQ. This CDR3 comprises 16 residues. The CDR3 region has the DNA TGTGCCAGCAGCCAAGACCAGGCGGGGGGGCCGAATGAGCAGTTCTTC. The encoded protein is CASSQDQAGGPNEQFF.

The rearrangement uses TRBV18 and TRBJ1-1; D perhaps matches TRBD1 (5 bases). This CDR3 is 16 amino acids long. V was clipped by 0 bases and J by 0 bases, with 11 bases between them. The germline V gene has CDR1 KGHSH and CDR2 LQKENI. DNA for the CDR3: TGTGCCAGCTCACCACCATTGGGACCGATGAACACTGAAGCTTTCTTT. This codes for CASSPPLGPMNTEAFF.

The rearrangement links TRBV20-1 to TRBJ2-7, with 7 bases that match TRBD1. The J segment lost 1 base and the V segment lost 4 bases, leaving 4 bases of the junction unmatched. This CDR3 spans 13 amino acids. From germline, CDR1 is DFQATT and CDR2 SNEGSKA (reference sequence). The CDR3 nucleotides read TGCAGTGCTATCGGGACAGATTCCTACGAGCAGTACTTC. This translates into CSAIGTDSYEQYF.

This clonotype occurred a few times. V usage is TRBV11-2 and J usage is TRBJ2-7, with D tentatively TRBD2 (5 bases). Germline V lookup: CDR1 SGHAT, CDR2 FQNNGV. The CDR3 covers 12 residues. V shed 5 bases and J shed 2 bases, with 7 bases lying between them. The CDR3 loop reads CASSDGTYEQYF. The CDR3 DNA reads TGTGCCAGCAGCGACGGGACCTACGAGCAGTACTTC. The variable domain in full, completed from reference TRBV11-2 and TRBJ2-7, reads EAGVAQSPRYKIIEKRQSVAFWCNPISGHATLYWYQQILGQGPKLLIQFQNNGVVDDSQLPKDRFSAERLKGVDSTLKIQPAKLEDSAVYLCASSDGTYEQYFGPGTRLTVT.

This clonotype was recorded many times. The rearrangement links TRBV7-8 to TRBJ2-5; D is unresolved. This CDR3 contains 16 residues. Trimming shortened V by 1 base and J by 2 bases, and 14 bases separated the two germline ends. CDR1 and CDR2 from the germline V gene are SGHVS and FQNEAQ. The CDR3 region is CASSLVGQGPQETQYF. In nucleotides, the CDR3 is TGTGCCAGCAGCTTAGTCGGGCAAGGTCCTCAAGAGACCCAGTACTTC.

This chain links TRBV28 with TRBJ2-7; possibly TRBD1 for D (6 bases). CDR1 is MDHEN, CDR2 SYDVKM, per germline. V was cut by 4 bases and J by 0 bases, with 13 bases left in between. The CDR3 contains 15 residues. CDR3 sequence: CASSYPRGLSYEQYF. DNA for the CDR3: TGTGCCAGCAGTTACCCCAGGGGCCTCTCCTACGAGCAGTACTTC.

This clonotype was seen ten or more times. The genes are TRBV7-9 and TRBJ2-7; D possibly corresponds to TRBD1 (6 bases). Trimming left V 7 bases short and J 7 bases short, with 11 bases between. Germline CDR1 is SEHNR and CDR2 is FQNEAQ (reference sequence). The CDR3 is 11 amino acids. The CDR3 region is CASTSGVEQYF. The CDR3 DNA sequence: TGTGCCAGCACCTCAGGGGTAGAGCAGTACTTC.

This clonotype is a singleton in its sample. The chain couples TRBV6-5 to TRBJ2-1; D ambiguous. This CDR3 is built from 16 residues. CDR1 is MNHEY, CDR2 SVGAGI, per germline. Deletions cut 6 bases from V and 8 bases from J, with 23 bases between. The CDR3 region has the DNA TGTGCCAGCAGCCTCTCCCGGCAGTCTCTTTGGGATGAGCAGTTCTTC. Residues: CASSLSRQSLWDEQFF.

This clonotype occurred a few times. The rearrangement links TRBV9 to TRBJ2-3; 9 bases fit TRBD2. This CDR3 comprises 15 residues. Per the germline V gene, CDR1 is SGDLS and CDR2 is YYNGEE. The J segment lost 1 base and the V segment lost 0 bases, leaving 0 bases of the junction unmatched. The CDR3 DNA follows: TGTGCCAGCAGCGTAGGACTAGCGGGCACAGATACGCAGTATTTT. Translated, it gives CASSVGLAGTDTQYF.

This clonotype occurred many times. The CDR3 protein is CASSLGVGYEQYF. The CDR3 DNA reads TGTGCCAGCAGTTTAGGTGTTGGCTACGAGCAGTACTTC. The chain is built from TRBV12-3 or TRBV12-4 and TRBJ2-7, with unresolved D. The germline V and J ends were trimmed by 1 base and 3 bases, with 7 bases remaining between them. The CDR3 totals 13 residues.

This clonotype was seen a few times. The J gene is TRBJ1-2, the V gene TRBV4-2; D is undetermined. Germline V gene data show CDR1 as LGHNA and CDR2 as YNFKEQ. CDR3 length equals 15 residues. V was shortened by 7 bases and J by 4 bases, with 19 bases between the two germline ends. The CDR3, as DNA: TGTGCCAGCACCCCAAGTGGCCAGACCGGCTATGGCTACACCTTC. Translated, it gives CASTPSGQTGYGYTF.